This T cell receptor (beta chain) was documented in a study of regulatory T cells in long-lasting Graves disease. Broader study findings: Patients whose Graves' disease persisted exhibited lower TCR diversity than those newly diagnosed. Public clonotype sharing was higher in persistent than newly diagnosed patients.

Trimming at V came to 5 bases and at J to 6 bases, leaving 6 bases not matched to a gene. Germline V lookup: CDR1 SGDLS, CDR2 YYNGEE. This CDR3 spans 14 amino acids. The time point: newly diagnosed GD, antithyroid drugs for less than 3 months. Extracted PBMC RNA gave rise to the TCR library. Arm-PCR of CDR3 regions with iRepertoire HTBI primers generated TCR beta libraries. Using its own MiXCR run on the multiplex PCR reads, TCRdb lists one record per CDR3 protein. Of 250,000 or so distinct CDR3 sequences detected, under 20% appear once; the ten largest clones hold around 13%. This clonotype was counted at least ten times. Its antigen is undetermined. The data also belong to a second study, concerning T cells in Graves' hyperthyroidism and ophthalmopathy. That report adds: First-round RT-PCR of the TCR CDR3 relied on the HTBI primer set. Ophthalmopathy could be told apart from stable hyperthyroidism with a 13 V-J model.

The starting material was peripheral blood mononuclear cells (PBMCs), obtained at new diagnosis, from a patient treated with antithyroid drugs. The sequence derives from a woman under 40 with Graves disease. The J gene is TRBJ2-1, the V gene TRBV9; 9 bases are a match to TRBD1. CDR3 residues: CASRGGQGSNEQFF. The CDR3 bases are TGTGCCAGCAGGGGGGGACAGGGATCCAATGAGCAGTTCTTC.